This passage covers 17 T cell receptor beta chains from one sample sequenced in a study of sequential checkpoint blockade in melanoma. As for treatment: randomized to nivolumab then ipilimumab (arm A) or the reverse (arm B). Using immunoSEQ multiplex PCR, the repertoire was profiled, and TCRdb retains in-frame clones only, with some absent. The data hold 1,000 or so clones, with 20% observed a single time. The sequencing used tumor tissue (inferred from file names), collected from a patient given nivolumab and ipilimumab in sequence. All receptors come from a human donor with melanoma.

This clone appeared a few times. This rearrangement joins TRBV6-8 to TRBJ1-2; the match to TRBD1 covers 11 bases. With 8 bases clipped from V and 2 bases from J, the junction kept 1 base outside the gene matches. The germline CDR1 and CDR2 sequences are MNHGY and SAAAGT. This CDR3 comprises 13 residues. Here the CDR3 DNA reads TGTGCCAGCGGACAGGGGGCGAACTATGGCTACACCTTC. Translation gives CASGQGANYGYTF.

The chain uses TRBV19 and TRBJ2-2, with 15 bases that match TRBD2. This CDR3 is built from 20 residues. V gave up 5 bases and J gave up 3 bases; unmatched junction bases: 13. Germline CDR1 reads LNHDA; CDR2 reads SQIVND (reference sequence). The CDR3 bases are TGTGCCAGTAGTTCGATCCCCGGGACTAGCGGGAGGAAAGACACCGGGGAGCTGTTTTTT. It yields the protein CASSSIPGTSGRKDTGELFF.

In its sample, this clone was seen a few times. The genes are TRBV30 and TRBJ2-7, with a tentative D call TRBD2 (6 bases). CDR3 length: 12 residues. Germline assignment: CDR1 GTSNPN and CDR2 SVGIG (reference sequence). V lost 5 bases and J lost 6, with 14 bases in between. As DNA, the CDR3 is TGTGCCTGGGGAGGGGAGTTCCCCGAGCAGTACTTC. It encodes CAWGGEFPEQYF.

V and J are TRBV19 and TRBJ2-3, with TRBD1 identical over 10 bases. The length of the CDR3 is 17 residues. J was trimmed by 0 bases and V by 5 bases; bases with no gene match: 8. Germline CDR1 LNHDA, CDR2 SQIVND (reference sequence). CDR3 protein: CASSLTGTGVSTDTQYF. Here the CDR3 DNA reads TGTGCCAGTAGTTTAACCGGGACAGGGGTTAGCACAGATACGCAGTATTTT.

This clone turned up a few times. The chain combines TRBV6-8 with TRBJ2-7; tentatively, D is TRBD1 or TRBD2 (7 bases each). The CDR3 is 18 residues long. Trimming removed 4 bases at V and 2 bases at J, with 24 bases between. Looked up from germline, CDR1 is MNHGY and CDR2 is SAAAGT. The CDR3 sequence is CASSFLKGAAGDPYEQYF. The DNA of the CDR3 is TGTGCCAGCAGTTTCCTAAAGGGGGCGGCGGGGGACCCCTACGAGCAGTACTTC.

The chain uses TRBV9 and TRBJ2-6; D possibly matches TRBD1 or TRBD2 (7 bases each). Germline CDR1 reads SGDLS; CDR2 reads YYNGEE. The CDR3 is made up of 17 amino acids. Trimming stripped 3 bases from V and 2 bases from J, with 15 bases between. CDR3 sequence: CASSESQGGPGANVLTF. CDR3 DNA: TGTGCCAGCAGCGAGAGTCAGGGGGGGCCTGGGGCCAACGTCCTGACTTTC.

V and J are TRBV30 and TRBJ1-3, with no clear D. Germline V CDR1 and CDR2: GTSNPN, SVGIG (reference sequence). The CDR3 has 12 residues. Trimming removed 4 bases from V and 3 bases from J, with 7 bases in between. The CDR3 DNA sequence: TGTGCCTGGAAGAAAGTTGGAAACACCATATATTTT. Amino acids: CAWKKVGNTIYF.

A few counts support this clone. The chain uses TRBV6-8 and TRBJ1-5; D may be TRBD1 (5 bases). Germline CDR1 and CDR2: MNHGY and SAAAGT. The CDR3 contains 12 residues. Trimming stripped 6 bases from V and 7 bases from J, with 10 bases between. The DNA of the CDR3 is TGTGCCAGCAGCCTCGACAGACAGCCCCAGCATTTT. Translation: CASSLDRQPQHF.

This clone was observed a few times. A junction end diverges from the germline sequence, so it may reflect a read error. The gene calls are TRBV6-8 and TRBJ2-7; D is perhaps TRBD1 (6 bases). This CDR3 is built from 13 residues. Germline CDR1 is MNHGY and CDR2 is SAAAGT. CDR3 nucleotides: TGTGCCATCAGTCAGACAGGCGCCTACGAGCAGTACTTC. Its translation: CAISQTGAYEQYF.

This clone is categorized as medium-sized. The chain combines TRBV11-3 with TRBJ2-2; D gene uncertain. Between the trimmed V and J ends, which lost 2 bases and 0 bases, there was a span of 13 bases. This CDR3 contains 17 residues. CDR1 SGHNT and CDR2 YENEEA come from the germline V gene. The CDR3 DNA sequence: TGTGCCAGCAGCTTACAAGCAGGAGCAACGAACACCGGGGAGCTGTTTTTT. Its protein product is CASSLQAGATNTGELFF.

This clone rates as medium-sized (0.01 to 0.1%). This rearrangement joins TRBV11-3 to TRBJ1-5; perhaps TRBD1 as D (5 bases). The CDR3 runs 16 residues. Trimming shortened V by 3 bases and J by 2 bases, and 14 bases separated the two germline ends. The V gene's germline CDR1 is SGHNT and CDR2 YENEEA. The CDR3 DNA follows: TGTGCCAGCAGCTTGGTTTTGAGGGGCGGCAATCAGCCCCAGCATTTT. It codes for CASSLVLRGGNQPQHF.

This clone was observed a few times. This chain connects TRBV6-8 to TRBJ1-1; D gene ambiguous. The CDR3 is 13 amino acids. The V gene lost 0 bases and the J gene lost 1 base, with 3 bases spanning the gap. The germline gives CDR1 MNHGY, CDR2 SAAAGT. In DNA, the CDR3 is TGTGCCAGCAGTTACTCGTGGAACACTGAAGCTTTCTTT. It yields the protein CASSYSWNTEAFF.

By sample fraction, this clone is medium-sized (0.01 to 0.1%). V is TRBV11-3 and J is TRBJ1-2, with D uncertain. This CDR3 is built from 16 residues. Germline lookup yields CDR1 SGHNT and CDR2 YENEEA. V lost 7 bases and J lost 2, with 20 bases in between. The chain's CDR3 is CASTKLSLRWNYGYTF. DNA of the CDR3: TGTGCCAGCACAAAGCTTTCCCTACGGTGGAACTATGGCTACACCTTC.

V and J are TRBV30 and TRBJ2-5; D might be TRBD1 or TRBD2, each matching 6 bases. The V end was cut by 4 bases, the J end by 5 bases, with 17 bases between. Germline CDR1 is GTSNPN and CDR2 is SVGIG (reference sequence). This CDR3 is built from 14 residues. CDR3 in DNA: TGTGCCTGGAAAGCCGGGGGCAGGGGTGAGACCCAGTACTTC. Residues: CAWKAGGRGETQYF.

There are a few counts of this clone. This chain uses TRBV6-7 with TRBJ2-7; D is unresolved. TRBV6-7 is marked as an open reading frame, function uncertain. The germline V and J ends were trimmed by 5 bases and 2 bases, with 4 bases remaining between them. This CDR3 comprises 11 residues. CDR3 region: CASSQTYEQYF. Here the CDR3 DNA reads TGTGCCAGCAGTCAAACCTACGAGCAGTACTTC.

In its sample, this clone was seen a few times. V and J are TRBV6-8 and TRBJ1-2; D gene unclear. The CDR3 extends over 14 amino acids. Germline lookup yields CDR1 MNHGY and CDR2 SAAAGT. Trimming removed 0 bases at V and 4 bases at J, with 9 bases between. The CDR3 DNA sequence: TGTGCCAGCAGTTACTCGGCAGTGGGCTATGGCTACACCTTC. The encoded protein is CASSYSAVGYGYTF.

This clone ranks as medium-sized (0.01 to 0.1%). The V gene is TRBV6-8, the J gene TRBJ2-2; TRBD2 agrees at 12 bases. The CDR3 runs to 15 residues. Germline lookup yields CDR1 MNHGY and CDR2 SAAAGT. V shed 8 bases, J shed 6 bases, and the junction held 7 bases outside the gene matches. CDR3 coding DNA: TGTGCCAGCGGTCTAGCGGGAGGGCCCTCCGGGGAGCTGTTTTTT. This gives the protein CASGLAGGPSGELFF.